The present T cell receptor (beta chain) was sequenced within a study of cytomegalovirus exposure and HLA in healthy donors. Broader study findings: Donors were assumed by presence/absence analyses to have roughly uniform sequencing depth. In an earlier analysis, about 87% or about 30%: the productive usage of most TCR beta V segments.

Primers for the PCR totalled 60 Vbeta and 13 Jbeta. Generated by immunoSEQ multiplex PCR, the TCRdb table keeps only in-frame clones and is missing some. This table has 150,000 to 160,000 clones, 70% to 90% appearing once. Comments on this clone: Its antigen is currently unknown.

V was pared by 3 bases and J by 2 bases, with 8 bases of the junction left unmatched. The CDR3 extends over 16 amino acids. CDR1 LNHNV and CDR2 YYDKDF come from the germline V gene (reference sequence). The sequencing sample was made of PBMCs. The sequence came from a woman aged 40 to 49 in good health and CMV-seropositive. V gene TRBV15 combines with J gene TRBJ2-5, with 8 nucleotides matching TRBD2. CDR3 region: CATSSGAGGGQETQYF. The CDR3 nucleotides are TGTGCCACCAGCAGCGGGGCGGGAGGTGGGCAAGAGACCCAGTACTTC. Full variable domain (outside the CDR3, taken from reference TRBV15 and TRBJ2-5): DAMVIQNPRYQVTQFGKPVTLSCSQTLNHNVMYWYQQKSSQAPKLLFHYYDKDFNNEADTPDNFQSRRPNTSFCFLDIRSPGLGDTAMYLCATSSGAGGGQETQYFGPGTRLLVL.